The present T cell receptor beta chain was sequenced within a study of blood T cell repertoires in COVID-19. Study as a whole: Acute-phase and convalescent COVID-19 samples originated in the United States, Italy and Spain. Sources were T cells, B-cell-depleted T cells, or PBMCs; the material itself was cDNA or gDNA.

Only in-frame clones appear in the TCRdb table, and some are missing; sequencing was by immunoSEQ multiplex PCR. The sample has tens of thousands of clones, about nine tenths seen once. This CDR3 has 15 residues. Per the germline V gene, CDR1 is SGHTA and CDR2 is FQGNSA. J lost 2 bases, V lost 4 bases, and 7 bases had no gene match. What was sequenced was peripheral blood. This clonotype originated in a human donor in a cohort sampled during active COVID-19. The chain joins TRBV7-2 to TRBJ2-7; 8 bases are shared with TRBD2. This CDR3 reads CASSSPAGGTYEQYF. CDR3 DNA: TGTGCCAGCAGCTCCCCCGCGGGGGGAACCTACGAGCAGTACTTC.